Shown below are 5 T cell receptor beta chains from a single sample sequenced in a study of a mutant IDH1 vaccine in newly diagnosed glioma. These receptors have no known antigen. Time point defined: week 35, safety follow-up. Vaccination used 300 ug of mutant IDH1 20-mer peptide per dose, with topical imiquimod. Repertoires were generated with immunoSEQ multiplex PCR, while TCRdb's copy carries only in-frame clones and drops some. Of 58,000 or so clones listed, roughly nine tenths were seen once; the top ten hold more than 1.5%. Sequences were derived from PBMCs, sampled from a glioma patient whose treatment included an IDH1 peptide vaccine. The receptors were sampled from a man in his forties with glioma.

This clone was seen a single time. This chain joins TRBV6-5 and TRBJ2-7; TRBD1 matches at 9 bases. J lost 2 bases, V lost 6 bases, and 5 bases had no gene match. Germline CDR1 MNHEY, CDR2 SVGAGI. This CDR3 has 14 residues. The CDR3 loop is CASRPWDRAYEQYF. The CDR3 DNA sequence: TGTGCCAGCAGACCGTGGGACAGGGCCTACGAGCAGTACTTC.

J is TRBJ2-1 and V is TRBV19; 13 nucleotides match TRBD2. V lost 4 bases and J lost 1; bases outside the gene matches: 13. From germline, CDR1 is LNHDA and CDR2 SQIVND (reference sequence). This CDR3 region has 20 residues. This CDR3 is CASSTQRTSGSGLSYNEQFF. The CDR3 DNA reads TGTGCCAGTAGTACCCAACGGACTAGCGGGAGCGGTCTATCCTACAATGAGCAGTTCTTC.

The V call is TRBV7-2, the J call TRBJ2-1; 7 nucleotides agree with TRBD2. Per germline, CDR1 SGHTA and CDR2 FQGNSA. V gave up 1 base and J gave up 8 bases; unmatched junction bases: 5. This CDR3 has 14 amino acids. DNA of the CDR3: TGTGCCAGCAGCTTAGGGGGGAGGGGATATGAGCAGTTCTTC. Protein product: CASSLGGRGYEQFF.

The chain is built from TRBV4-2 and TRBJ1-2; D is perhaps TRBD1 (5 bases). This CDR3 comprises 17 residues. Trimming removed 0 bases from V and 5 bases from J, with 19 bases in between. The germline gives CDR1 LGHNA, CDR2 YNFKEQ. In DNA form, the CDR3 reads TGTGCCAGCAGCCAAGATCACAGGTCCCTGGGTCTGTATGGCTACACCTTC. Residues: CASSQDHRSLGLYGYTF.

This clone was found a few times. The chain recombines TRBV28 with TRBJ1-5, with TRBD1 identical over 8 bases. The junction had 8 bases not matched to a gene; V was cut back by 5 bases and J by 11 bases. The CDR3 totals 13 residues. CDR1 is MDHEN and CDR2 is SYDVKM in the germline V gene. The CDR3 region has the DNA TGTGCCAGCAGTGGACAGGGAATCCCGTCCCAGCATTTT. Translation: CASSGQGIPSQHF. The entire variable domain, with the rest obtained from reference TRBV28 and TRBJ1-5, is as follows: DVKVTQSSRYLVKRTGEKVFLECVQDMDHENMFWYRQDPGLGLRLIYFSYDVKMKEKGDIPEGYSVSREKKERFSLILESASTNQTSMYLCASSGQGIPSQHFGDGTRLSIL.